These 22 T cell receptor beta chains were sequenced from one sample in a study of blood T cell repertoires in COVID-19. Method: immunoSEQ multiplex PCR; TCRdb's copy keeps in-frame clones and lacks some. There are about 210,000 clones in the sample; about 86% occur only once, and more than 1.4% lies in the top ten. Specimen: peripheral blood. The receptors come from a man younger than 35 with active or convalescent COVID-19.

The J gene is TRBJ2-7, the V gene TRBV15; D remains ambiguous. CDR3 length equals 11 residues. CDR1 and CDR2 (germline): LNHNV, YYDKDF (reference sequence). V was pared by 1 base and J by 7 bases, with 5 bases between. Written as DNA, the CDR3 is TGTGCCACCAGCAGAGCCCGGGAGCAGTACTTC. Translated, it gives CATSRAREQYF.

The chain uses TRBV28 and TRBJ2-3, with TRBD1 as a possible D gene (8 bases). The CDR3 has 16 residues. Germline V gives CDR1 MDHEN, CDR2 SYDVKM. V dropped 8 bases and J dropped 1 base, with 19 bases sitting between them. CDR3 nucleotide sequence: TGTGCCAGCCGTTGGACAGGGAGGGTTGGCACAGATACGCAGTATTTT. The encoded protein is CASRWTGRVGTDTQYF.

CDR3 sequence: CASSLDRASNYGYTF. The CDR3 DNA is TGTGCCAGCAGCTTAGACAGGGCGTCTAACTATGGCTACACCTTC. The chain uses TRBV7-9 and TRBJ1-2; TRBD1 is a possible D gene (6 bases). V was pared by 1 base and J by 0 bases, with 9 bases between. CDR3 size: 15 residues. CDR1 is SEHNR and CDR2 is FQNEAQ in the germline V gene (reference sequence).

The V call is TRBV30, the J call TRBJ2-5, with D perhaps TRBD2 (5 bases). CDR1 is GTSNPN, CDR2 SVGIG, per germline (reference sequence). The CDR3 loop spans 14 amino acids. V was clipped by 3 bases and J by 0 bases, with 11 bases between them. CDR3 amino acids: CAWSPGYHQETQYF. For the CDR3, the DNA is TGTGCCTGGAGCCCGGGATACCACCAAGAGACCCAGTACTTC.

This clone was observed many times. The chain joins TRBV27 to TRBJ1-5; 9 nucleotides match TRBD1. Germline V lookup: CDR1 MNHEY, CDR2 SMNVEV (reference sequence). The CDR3 is 15 amino acids. The V gene end was trimmed by 6 bases and the J gene end by 2 bases; junction bases not matched to a gene: 5. As DNA, the CDR3 is TGTGCCAGCAGCCCTAGACAGGGGGGCAATCAGCCCCAGCATTTT. This codes for CASSPRQGGNQPQHF.

The chain couples TRBV28 to TRBJ2-1; 14 bases align to TRBD2. The CDR3 spans 15 residues. Germline lookup yields CDR1 MDHEN and CDR2 SYDVKM. The trim removed 5 bases at V and 7 bases at J, leaving 4 bases unmatched. Written as DNA, the CDR3 is TGTGCCAGCAGTCCGGGGACTAGCGGGAGAAATGAGCAGTTCTTC. It codes for CASSPGTSGRNEQFF. Together with reference TRBV28 and TRBJ2-1, the CDR3 gives the full variable domain: DVKVTQSSRYLVKRTGEKVFLECVQDMDHENMFWYRQDPGLGLRLIYFSYDVKMKEKGDIPEGYSVSREKKERFSLILESASTNQTSMYLCASSPGTSGRNEQFFGPGTRLTVL.

The J gene is TRBJ2-3, the V gene TRBV28, with TRBD2 identical over 10 bases. This CDR3 has 15 amino acids. V lost 8 bases, J lost 4 bases, and 9 bases stayed unmatched. From germline, CDR1 is MDHEN and CDR2 SYDVKM. This CDR3 reads CASLRASGRADTQYF. CDR3 DNA sequence: TGTGCCAGCTTACGGGCTAGCGGGAGAGCAGATACGCAGTATTTT. Combining the CDR3 with reference TRBV28 and TRBJ2-3 gives the whole variable domain DVKVTQSSRYLVKRTGEKVFLECVQDMDHENMFWYRQDPGLGLRLIYFSYDVKMKEKGDIPEGYSVSREKKERFSLILESASTNQTSMYLCASLRASGRADTQYFGPGTRLTVL.

V gene TRBV4-2 combines with J gene TRBJ2-7, with TRBD2 matching 10 bases. This CDR3 is built from 16 residues. The ends lost 4 bases at V and 0 bases at J; junction bases unmatched: 6. The germline V gene has CDR1 LGHNA and CDR2 YNFKEQ. CDR3 protein: CASSLGASGSSYEQYF. The CDR3 bases are TGTGCCAGCAGCCTGGGGGCTAGCGGGAGCTCCTACGAGCAGTACTTC.

This clone was found once. This chain joins TRBV27 and TRBJ2-1; no clear D. CDR3 length: 14 amino acids. Germline values: CDR1 MNHEY, CDR2 SMNVEV (reference sequence). V lost 6 bases to trimming and J lost 9 bases, with 18 bases between them. DNA of the CDR3: TGTGCCAGCAGCCTCGCCAATATTCCGGGTGAGCAGTTCTTC. It translates to CASSLANIPGEQFF.

This clone was detected a few times. The gene calls are TRBV7-2 and TRBJ1-5, with TRBD1 identical over 10 bases. Trimming took 1 base from V and 3 from J; bases not matched to a gene: 9. This CDR3 has 18 amino acids. Germline V gene data show CDR1 as SGHTA and CDR2 as FQGNSA. CDR3 coding DNA: TGTGCCAGCAGCTTAGAATGGACAGGGGGTTCTCTCAATCAGCCCCAGCATTTT. Amino acids: CASSLEWTGGSLNQPQHF.

The genes are TRBV10-2 and TRBJ1-3; no reliable D call. The CDR3 loop spans 13 amino acids. V shed 4 bases and J shed 2 bases, with 6 bases lying between them. Germline CDR1 reads WSHSY; CDR2 reads SAAADI. The CDR3, as DNA: TGCGCCAGCAGTGGAGGGCCTGGAAACACCATATATTTT. Residues: CASSGGPGNTIYF.

The V call is TRBV27, the J call TRBJ1-1; a possible D gene is TRBD1 (5 bases). Trimming removed 5 bases at V and 4 bases at J, with 11 bases between. The germline CDR1 and CDR2 sequences are MNHEY and SMNVEV (reference sequence). The CDR3 extends over 13 amino acids. The CDR3 sequence is CASSLGAVTEAFF. In nucleotides, the CDR3 is TGTGCCAGCAGTCTTGGGGCGGTCACTGAAGCTTTCTTT.

The J gene is TRBJ2-1, the V gene TRBV9, with TRBD1 matching over 7 bases. The V gene's germline CDR1 is SGDLS and CDR2 YYNGEE. The CDR3 is made up of 17 amino acids. Trimming removed 0 bases from V and 7 bases from J; junction bases left unmatched: 13. CDR3 in DNA: TGTGCCAGCAGCGTAGTAGGGGGACAGCGACACTTGAATGAGCAGTTCTTC. The encoded protein is CASSVVGGQRHLNEQFF.

The chain joins TRBV28 to TRBJ1-4; maybe TRBD1 (6 bases). This CDR3 is built from 15 residues. Germline V gives CDR1 MDHEN, CDR2 SYDVKM. Deletions cut 8 bases from V and 0 bases from J, with 13 bases between. DNA of the CDR3: TGTGCCAGCGCGGAGGGGGGGGCAACTAATGAAAAACTGTTTTTT. Its protein is CASAEGGATNEKLFF.

The chain combines TRBV12-3 or TRBV12-4 with TRBJ1-1; 7 bases fit TRBD1. The CDR3 is 13 residues long. The trim removed 7 bases at V and 5 bases at J, leaving 7 bases unmatched. CDR3 DNA sequence: TGTGCCAGCACCCAACTACAGGGGACTGAAGCTTTCTTT. Residues: CASTQLQGTEAFF.

The V gene is TRBV24-1, the J gene TRBJ1-5, with a possible D match to TRBD1 (5 bases). The CDR3 loop spans 14 amino acids. The V end was cut by 9 bases, the J end by 7 bases, with 18 bases between. From germline, CDR1 is KGHDR and CDR2 SFDVKD. Here the CDR3 reads CATPPLTAGQPQHF. For the CDR3, the DNA is TGTGCCACCCCCCCCCTGACAGCAGGCCAGCCCCAGCATTTT.

This clone is a singleton in its sample. The chain is built from TRBV28 and TRBJ2-7; 12 bases are a match to TRBD1. CDR3 length: 15 residues. V lost 5 bases, J lost 2 bases, and 4 bases stayed unmatched. Germline values: CDR1 MDHEN, CDR2 SYDVKM. CDR3 sequence (DNA): TGTGCCAGCAGTCGGGACAGGGGGCTCGCCTACGAGCAGTACTTC. Translated: CASSRDRGLAYEQYF.

V is TRBV7-2 and J is TRBJ1-5; D is undetermined. This CDR3 spans 14 amino acids. Germline V CDR1 and CDR2: SGHTA, FQGNSA. Trimming shortened V by 4 bases and J by 5 bases, and 12 bases separated the two germline ends. In nucleotides, the CDR3 is TGTGCCAGCAGCTCTTCGGGGTTGGATCAGCCCCAGCATTTT. Protein: CASSSSGLDQPQHF.

This clone was found once. The gene calls are TRBV3-1 (or the pseudogene TRBV3-2) and TRBJ1-1, with 8 bases matching TRBD1. Germline trimming cut 4 bases from V and 1 base from J; bases unmatched to any gene: 5. Germline V gene sequence: CDR1 LGHDT, CDR2 YNNKEL (reference sequence). The CDR3 length is 15 residues. Here the CDR3 DNA reads TGTGCCAGCAGCCCCGGGACAGGCTCGAACACTGAAGCTTTCTTT. Protein: CASSPGTGSNTEAFF.

This chain links TRBV27 with TRBJ1-1; D remains ambiguous. In germline, CDR1 is MNHEY, CDR2 SMNVEV (reference sequence). V dropped 0 bases and J dropped 7 bases, with 9 bases sitting between them. This CDR3 is 13 amino acids long. CDR3 amino acids: CASSLSWPLEAFF. In DNA form, the CDR3 reads TGTGCCAGCAGTTTATCGTGGCCCCTTGAAGCTTTCTTT.

This chain connects TRBV28 to TRBJ1-2, with 9 nucleotides matching TRBD1. This CDR3 has 12 residues. Germline assignment: CDR1 MDHEN and CDR2 SYDVKM. V lost 5 bases and J lost 11; bases outside the gene matches: 6. The CDR3 protein is CASSPSTGGYTF. CDR3 nucleotide sequence: TGTGCCAGCAGTCCCTCGACAGGGGGGTACACCTTC.

The chain combines TRBV5-1 with TRBJ2-7, with D possibly matching TRBD1 (6 bases). Germline CDR1 SGHRS, CDR2 YFSETQ. Trimming removed 7 bases at V and 1 base at J, with 18 bases between. The CDR3 loop spans 15 amino acids. DNA for the CDR3: TGCGCCAGCCGACCATCCCTGACAGGATCCTACGAGCAGTACTTC. Translation: CASRPSLTGSYEQYF.